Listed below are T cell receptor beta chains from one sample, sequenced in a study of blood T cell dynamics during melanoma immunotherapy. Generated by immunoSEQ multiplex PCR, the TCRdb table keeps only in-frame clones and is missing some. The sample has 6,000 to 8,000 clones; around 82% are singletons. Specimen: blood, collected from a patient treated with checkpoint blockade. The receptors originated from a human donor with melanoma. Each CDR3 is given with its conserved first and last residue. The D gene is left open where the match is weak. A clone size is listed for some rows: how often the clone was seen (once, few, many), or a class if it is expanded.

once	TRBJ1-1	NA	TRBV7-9	TGTGCCAGCAGCTTAGGGGCAGGTAGGGGTGAAGCTTTCTTT	CASSLGAGRGEAFF
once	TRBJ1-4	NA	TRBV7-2	TGTGCCAGCAGCCGTGCGCCGGGTTATGAAAAACTGTTTTTT	CASSRAPGYEKLFF
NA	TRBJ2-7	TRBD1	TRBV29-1	TGCAGCGTTGAAGATTCTATGACAGGGGGCTACGAGCAGTACTTC	CSVEDSMTGGYEQYF
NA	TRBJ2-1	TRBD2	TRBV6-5	TGTGCCAGCAGTTACTCGTGGACTAGCGGCAATGAGCAGTTCTTC	CASSYSWTSGNEQFF
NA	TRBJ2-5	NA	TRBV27	TGTGCCAGCAGTTCGACTAGTCAGGGGGAGCAGTACTTC	CASSSTSQGEQYF
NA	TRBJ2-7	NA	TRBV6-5	TGTGCCAGCAGTTACTCGAGCGAGCAGTACTTC	CASSYSSEQYF
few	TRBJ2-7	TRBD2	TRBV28	TGTGCCAGCAGTCTGACTAGCGGGAGGTCTTCCTACGAGCAGTACTTC	CASSLTSGRSSYEQYF
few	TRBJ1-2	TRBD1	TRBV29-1	TGCAGCGTTACCGGGACAGGGGTAAGGGGCTACACCTTC	CSVTGTGVRGYTF
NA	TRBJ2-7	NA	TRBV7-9	TGTGCCAGCAGCCCCGGGTGGGGTGGCAGCCCCTACGAGCAGTACTTC	CASSPGWGGSPYEQYF
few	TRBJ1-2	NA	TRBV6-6	TGTGCCAGCAGTTACGTGTCTAACTATGGCTACACCTTC	CASSYVSNYGYTF
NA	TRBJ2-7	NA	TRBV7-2	TGTGCCAGCAGCTTACCCTACACTAGCGAGCAGTACTTC	CASSLPYTSEQYF
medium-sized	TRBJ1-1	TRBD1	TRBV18	TGTGCCAGCTCACCTACCGACGGACAGGGTACTGAAGCTTTCTTT	CASSPTDGQGTEAFF
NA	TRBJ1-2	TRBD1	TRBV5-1	TGCGCCAGCAGCCCCGGGACAGGGGGCTATGGCTACACCTTC	CASSPGTGGYGYTF
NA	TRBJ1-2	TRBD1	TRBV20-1	TGCAGTGCAGGGACAGATGGCTACACCTTC	CSAGTDGYTF
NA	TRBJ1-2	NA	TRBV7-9	TGTGCCAGCAGCTACGCGCCCGGGTCGATAGCTAACTATGGCTACACCTTC	CASSYAPGSIANYGYTF
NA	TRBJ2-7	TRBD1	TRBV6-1	TGTGCCAGCAGTGAATTAGGGACAGGGTTCTACGAGCAGTACTTC	CASSELGTGFYEQYF
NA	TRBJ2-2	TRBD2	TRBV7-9	TGTGCCAGCAGCTTAAGGGACTATCTCACCGGGGAGCTGTTTTTT	CASSLRDYLTGELFF
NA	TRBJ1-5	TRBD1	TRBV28	TGTGCCAGCAGTGATACAGGGGGAGATTGGAGGAGCAATCAGCCCCAGCATTTT	CASSDTGGDWRSNQPQHF
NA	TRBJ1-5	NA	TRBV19	TGTGCCAGTAGTATATTAGGGGGGACCGTTCGGAATCAGCCCCAGCATTTT	CASSILGGTVRNQPQHF
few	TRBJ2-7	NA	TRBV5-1	TGCGCCAGCAGCAAACGAGGATGGGCTGACGAGAGCTACGAGCAGTACTTC	CASSKRGWADESYEQYF
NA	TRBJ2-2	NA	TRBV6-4	TGTGCCAGCGCTGGATCAAGCGAAACCGGGGAGCTGTTTTTT	CASAGSSETGELFF
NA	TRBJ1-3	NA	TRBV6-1	TGTGCCAGCAGTCCCCAAACCTCTGGAAACACCATATATTTT	CASSPQTSGNTIYF
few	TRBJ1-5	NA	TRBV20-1	TGCAGTGCCAAGGGACCTGCGGCCCAGCATTTT	CSAKGPAAQHF
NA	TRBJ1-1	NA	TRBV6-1	TGTGCCAGCAGTTTGTACTCTGAAGCTTTCTTT	CASSLYSEAFF
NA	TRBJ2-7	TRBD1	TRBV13	TGTGCCAGCAGACCGACAGGGGTTCCCTCCTACGAGCAGTACTTC	CASRPTGVPSYEQYF
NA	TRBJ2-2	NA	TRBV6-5	TGTGCCAGCAGTTTACAGGGTCCCGGGGAGCTGTTTTTT	CASSLQGPGELFF
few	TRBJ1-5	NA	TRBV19	TGTGCCAGTAGTATTTCCGGCAGGGCCCAGCATTTT	CASSISGRAQHF
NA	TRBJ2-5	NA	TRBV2	TGTGCCAGCAGTGTGGACTCGACTAGGGGAGAGACCCAGTACTTC	CASSVDSTRGETQYF
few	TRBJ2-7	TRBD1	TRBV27	TGTGCCAGCAGTTTTCTGGGACAGGGCTACGAGCAGTACTTC	CASSFLGQGYEQYF
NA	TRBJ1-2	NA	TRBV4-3	TGCGCCAGCAGCCAGGAGGAAGGGGCTAACTATGGCTACACCTTC	CASSQEEGANYGYTF
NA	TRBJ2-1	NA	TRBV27	TGTGCCAGCAGTTTCGACTCCCACAATGAGCAGTTCTTC	CASSFDSHNEQFF
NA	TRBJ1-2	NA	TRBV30	TGTGCCTCTTCCTTTACGTATACTAACTATGGCTACACCTTC	CASSFTYTNYGYTF
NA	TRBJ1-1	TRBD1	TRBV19	TGTGCCAGTAGTATTACGCGGGACAGTACGGCCCCGATGAACACTGAAGCTTTCTTT	CASSITRDSTAPMNTEAFF
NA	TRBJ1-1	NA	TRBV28	TGTGCCAGCGGCGTCCACCTGCAGGGAAACACTGAAGCTTTCTTT	CASGVHLQGNTEAFF
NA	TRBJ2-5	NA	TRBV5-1	TGCGCCAGCAGCCCTGATCTAAACCAAGAGACCCAGTACTTC	CASSPDLNQETQYF
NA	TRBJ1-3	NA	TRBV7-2	TGTGCCAGCAGCTCGAGCCCTGGAAACACCATATATTTT	CASSSSPGNTIYF
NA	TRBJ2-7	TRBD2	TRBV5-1	TGCGCCAGCAGCAAAGGCTCGGGACTAGCGGGAGCGAACTACGAGCAGTACTTC	CASSKGSGLAGANYEQYF
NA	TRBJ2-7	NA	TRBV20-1	TGCAGTGCTAGCGGGGGGCCAGAGCAGTACTTC	CSASGGPEQYF
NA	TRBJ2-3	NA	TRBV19	TGTGCCAGTAGTATTAATAGCCTCGCAGAAGATACGCAGTATTTT	CASSINSLAEDTQYF
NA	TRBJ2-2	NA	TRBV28	TGTGCCAGCAGACTTACCGCGATCAGGGGGAGGGAGTGGCTGTTTTTT	CASRLTAIRGREWLFF
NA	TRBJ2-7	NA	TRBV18	TGTGCCAGCTCACGACCCGGGACTCCTACCTACGAGCAGTACTTC	CASSRPGTPTYEQYF
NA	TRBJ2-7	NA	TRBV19	TGTGCCAGTAGTCCAGCACGAGGGCCCTACGAGCAGTACTTC	CASSPARGPYEQYF
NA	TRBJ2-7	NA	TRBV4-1	TGCGCCAGCAGCCAGGGACTTGCAGGGACCTACGAGCAGTACTTC	CASSQGLAGTYEQYF
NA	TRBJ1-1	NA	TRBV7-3	TGTGCCAGCAGCTTGACCGAGGGCACTGAAGCTTTCTTT	CASSLTEGTEAFF
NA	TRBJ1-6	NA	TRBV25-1	TGTGCCAGCAGTGAACCATCCAGGAGGTCACCCCTCCACTTT	CASSEPSRRSPLHF
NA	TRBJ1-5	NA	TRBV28	TGTGCCAGCAGGGAGGGACGCTCGCCCCAGCATTTT	CASREGRSPQHF
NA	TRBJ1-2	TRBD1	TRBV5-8	TGTGCCAGCAGCTACTTCTTACAGGGGACCTACTATGGCTACACCTTC	CASSYFLQGTYYGYTF
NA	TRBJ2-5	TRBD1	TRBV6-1	TGTGCCAGCAGAGTGACAGGGGGCAAAGAGACCCAGTACTTC	CASRVTGGKETQYF
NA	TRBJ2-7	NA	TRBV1	NA	CTSSHPVAGGSREQYF
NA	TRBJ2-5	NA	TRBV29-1	TGCAGCGTTGAGAAATCCGCGGCACCGGGGGAGCAGTACTTC	CSVEKSAAPGEQYF